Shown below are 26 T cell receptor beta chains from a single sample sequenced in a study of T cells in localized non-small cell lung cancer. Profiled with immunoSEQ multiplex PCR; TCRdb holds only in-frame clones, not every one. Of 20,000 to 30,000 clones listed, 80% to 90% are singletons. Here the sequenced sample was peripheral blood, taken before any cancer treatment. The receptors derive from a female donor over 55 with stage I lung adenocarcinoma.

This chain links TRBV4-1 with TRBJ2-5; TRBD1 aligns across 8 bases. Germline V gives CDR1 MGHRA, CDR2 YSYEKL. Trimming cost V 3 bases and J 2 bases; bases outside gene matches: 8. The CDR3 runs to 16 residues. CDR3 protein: CASSQPGQGSQETQYF. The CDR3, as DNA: TGCGCCAGCAGCCAGCCCGGACAGGGCTCACAAGAGACCCAGTACTTC.

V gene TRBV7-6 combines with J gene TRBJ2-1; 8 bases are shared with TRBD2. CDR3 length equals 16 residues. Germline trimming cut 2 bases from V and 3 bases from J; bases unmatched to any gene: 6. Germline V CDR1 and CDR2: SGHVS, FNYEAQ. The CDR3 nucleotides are TGTGCCAGCAGCTTACAGGGACTAGGGGGCTACAATGAGCAGTTCTTC. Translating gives CASSLQGLGGYNEQFF.

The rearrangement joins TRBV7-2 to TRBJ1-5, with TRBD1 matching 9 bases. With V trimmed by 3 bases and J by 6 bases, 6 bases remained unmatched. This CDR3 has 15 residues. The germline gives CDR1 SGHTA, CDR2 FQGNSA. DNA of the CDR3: TGTGCCAGCAGCTTTCAAACAGGGGGCGGTCAGCCCCAGCATTTT. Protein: CASSFQTGGGQPQHF. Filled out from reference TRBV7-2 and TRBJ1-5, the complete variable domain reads GAGVSQSPSNKVTEKGKDVELRCDPISGHTALYWYRQSLGQGLEFLIYFQGNSAPDKSGLPSDRFSAERTGGSVSTLTIQRTQQEDSAVYLCASSFQTGGGQPQHFGDGTRLSIL.

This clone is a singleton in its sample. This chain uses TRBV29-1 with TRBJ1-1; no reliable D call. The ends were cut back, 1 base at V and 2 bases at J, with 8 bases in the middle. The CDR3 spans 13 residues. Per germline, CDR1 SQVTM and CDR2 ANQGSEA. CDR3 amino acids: CSVEGQINTEAFF. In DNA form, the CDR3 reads TGCAGCGTTGAAGGCCAGATTAACACTGAAGCTTTCTTT.

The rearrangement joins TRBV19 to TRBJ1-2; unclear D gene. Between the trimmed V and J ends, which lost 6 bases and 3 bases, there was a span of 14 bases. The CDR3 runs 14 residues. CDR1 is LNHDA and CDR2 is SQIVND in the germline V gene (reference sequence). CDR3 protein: CASSRRRQDYGYTF. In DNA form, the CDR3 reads TGTGCCAGTAGCCGGAGGAGACAAGACTATGGCTACACCTTC.

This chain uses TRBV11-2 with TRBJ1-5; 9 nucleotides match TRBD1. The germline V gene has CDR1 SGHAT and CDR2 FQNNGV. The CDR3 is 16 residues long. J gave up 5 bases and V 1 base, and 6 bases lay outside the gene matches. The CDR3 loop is CASSLVGGQGHQPQHF. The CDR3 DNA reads TGTGCCAGCAGCTTAGTAGGGGGACAGGGACATCAGCCCCAGCATTTT.

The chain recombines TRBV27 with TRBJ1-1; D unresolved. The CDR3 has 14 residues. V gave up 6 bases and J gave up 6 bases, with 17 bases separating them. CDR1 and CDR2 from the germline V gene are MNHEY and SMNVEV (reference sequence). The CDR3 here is CASSVRDLRAEAFF. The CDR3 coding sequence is TGTGCCAGCAGCGTCCGGGATCTAAGAGCTGAAGCTTTCTTT.

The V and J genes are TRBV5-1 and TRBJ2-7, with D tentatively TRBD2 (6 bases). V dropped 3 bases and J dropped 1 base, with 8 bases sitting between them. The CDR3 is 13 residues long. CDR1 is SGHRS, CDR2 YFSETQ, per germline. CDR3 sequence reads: CASSWAGSYEQYF. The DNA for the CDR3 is TGCGCCAGCAGCTGGGCGGGGTCCTACGAGCAGTACTTC. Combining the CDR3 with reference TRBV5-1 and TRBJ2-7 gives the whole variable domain KAGVTQTPRYLIKTRGQQVTLSCSPISGHRSVSWYQQTPGQGLQFLFEYFSETQRNKGNFPGRFSGRQFSNSRSEMNVSTLELGDSALYLCASSWAGSYEQYFGPGTRLTVT.

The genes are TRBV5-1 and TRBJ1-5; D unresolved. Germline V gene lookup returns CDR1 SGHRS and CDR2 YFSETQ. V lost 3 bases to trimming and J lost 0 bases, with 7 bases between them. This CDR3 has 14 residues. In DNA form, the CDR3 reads TGCGCCAGCAGCTCCGGAAATAGCAATCAGCCCCAGCATTTT. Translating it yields CASSSGNSNQPQHF.

This chain's CDR3 is CASTVTGELFF. CDR3 DNA: TGTGCCAGTACCGTGACCGGGGAGCTGTTTTTT. This chain connects TRBV19 to TRBJ2-2; D remains ambiguous. CDR3 size: 11 residues. The germline CDR1 and CDR2 sequences are LNHDA and SQIVND (reference sequence). Deletions cut 7 bases from V and 5 bases from J, with 5 bases between.

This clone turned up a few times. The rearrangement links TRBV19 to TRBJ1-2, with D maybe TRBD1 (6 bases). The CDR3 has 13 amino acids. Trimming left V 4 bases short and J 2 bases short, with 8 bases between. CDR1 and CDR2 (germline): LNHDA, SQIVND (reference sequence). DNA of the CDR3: TGTGCCAGTAGTACAGACAGGAACTATGGCTACACCTTC. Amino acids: CASSTDRNYGYTF. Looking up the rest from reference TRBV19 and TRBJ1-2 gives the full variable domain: DGGITQSPKYLFRKEGQNVTLSCEQNLNHDAMYWYRQDPGQGLRLIYYSQIVNDFQKGDIAEGYSVSREKKESFPLTVTSAQKNPTAFYLCASSTDRNYGYTFGSGTRLTVV.

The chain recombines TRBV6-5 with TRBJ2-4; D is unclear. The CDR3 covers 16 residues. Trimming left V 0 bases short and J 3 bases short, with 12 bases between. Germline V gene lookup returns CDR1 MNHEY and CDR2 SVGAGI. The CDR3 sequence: CASSYSRGGVKNIQYF. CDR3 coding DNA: TGTGCCAGCAGTTACTCGAGAGGTGGTGTCAAAAACATTCAGTACTTC.

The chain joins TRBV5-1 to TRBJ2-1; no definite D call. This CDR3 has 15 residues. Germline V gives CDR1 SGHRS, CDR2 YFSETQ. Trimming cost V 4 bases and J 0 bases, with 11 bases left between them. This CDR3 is CASSAPESSYNEQFF. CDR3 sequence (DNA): TGCGCCAGCAGCGCGCCCGAGAGCTCCTACAATGAGCAGTTCTTC.

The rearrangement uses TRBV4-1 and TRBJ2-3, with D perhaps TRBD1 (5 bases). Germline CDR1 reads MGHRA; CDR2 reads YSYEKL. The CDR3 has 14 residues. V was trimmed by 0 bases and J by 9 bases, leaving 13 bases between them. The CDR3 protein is CASSQDPLRGTQYF. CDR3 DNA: TGCGCCAGCAGCCAAGATCCCCTTAGGGGAACGCAGTATTTT.

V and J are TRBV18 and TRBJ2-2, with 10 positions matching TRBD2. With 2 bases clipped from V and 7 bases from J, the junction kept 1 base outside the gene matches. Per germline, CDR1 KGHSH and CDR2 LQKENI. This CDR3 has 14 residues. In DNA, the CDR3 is TGTGCCAGCTCACCAATAGCGGGAGGCGGGGAGCTGTTTTTT. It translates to CASSPIAGGGELFF.

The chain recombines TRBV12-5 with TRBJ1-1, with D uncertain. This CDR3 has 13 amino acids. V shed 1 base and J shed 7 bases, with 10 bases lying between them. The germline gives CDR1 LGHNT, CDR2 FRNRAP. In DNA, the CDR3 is TGTGCTAGTGGTTTGGCCCTTTCGAGTGAAGCTTTCTTT. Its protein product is CASGLALSSEAFF. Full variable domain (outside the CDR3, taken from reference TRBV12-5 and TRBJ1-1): DARVTQTPRHKVTEMGQEVTMRCQPILGHNTVFWYRQTMMQGLELLAYFRNRAPLDDSGMPKDRFSAEMPDATLATLKIQPSEPRDSAVYFCASGLALSSEAFFGQGTRLTVV.

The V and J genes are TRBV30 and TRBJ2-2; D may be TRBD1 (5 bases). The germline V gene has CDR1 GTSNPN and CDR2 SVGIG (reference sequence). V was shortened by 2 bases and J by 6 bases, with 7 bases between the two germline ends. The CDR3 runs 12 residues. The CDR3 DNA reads TGTGCCTGGAGTAGGGGCCCCGGGGAGCTGTTTTTT. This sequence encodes CAWSRGPGELFF.

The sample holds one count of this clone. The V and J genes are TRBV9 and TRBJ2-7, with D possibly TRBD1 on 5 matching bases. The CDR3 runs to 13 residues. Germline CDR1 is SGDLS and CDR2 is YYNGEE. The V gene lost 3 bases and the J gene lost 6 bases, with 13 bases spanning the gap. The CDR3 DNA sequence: TGTGCCAGCAGCGGACAGAGTGGGTTCGAGCAGTACTTC. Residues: CASSGQSGFEQYF. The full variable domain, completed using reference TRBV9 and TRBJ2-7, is DSGVTQTPKHLITATGQRVTLRCSPRSGDLSVYWYQQSLDQGLQFLIQYYNGEERAKGNILERFSAQQFPDLHSELNLSSLELGDSALYFCASSGQSGFEQYFGPGTRLTVT.

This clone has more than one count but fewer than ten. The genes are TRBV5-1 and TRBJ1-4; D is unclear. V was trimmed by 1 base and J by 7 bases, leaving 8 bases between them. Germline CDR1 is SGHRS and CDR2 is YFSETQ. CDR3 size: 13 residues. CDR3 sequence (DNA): TGCGCCAGCAGCTTGTTGGACGGTGAAAAACTGTTTTTT. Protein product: CASSLLDGEKLFF.

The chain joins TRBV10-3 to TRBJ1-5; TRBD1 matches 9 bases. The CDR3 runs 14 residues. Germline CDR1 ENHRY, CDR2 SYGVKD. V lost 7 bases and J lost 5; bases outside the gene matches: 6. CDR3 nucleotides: TGTGCCATCAAAGAGGGACAGGGTCATCAGCCCCAGCATTTT. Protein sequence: CAIKEGQGHQPQHF.

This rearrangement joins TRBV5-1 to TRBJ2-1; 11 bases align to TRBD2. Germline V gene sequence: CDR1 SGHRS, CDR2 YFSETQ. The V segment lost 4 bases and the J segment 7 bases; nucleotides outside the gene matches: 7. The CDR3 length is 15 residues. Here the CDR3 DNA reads TGCGCCAGCAGCCCGGTGACTAGCGGGAAAAATGAGCAGTTCTTC. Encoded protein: CASSPVTSGKNEQFF.

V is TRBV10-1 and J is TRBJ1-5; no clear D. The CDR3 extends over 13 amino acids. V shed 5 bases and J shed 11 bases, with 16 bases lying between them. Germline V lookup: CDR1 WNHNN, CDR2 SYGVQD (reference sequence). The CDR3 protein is CASSSAPNQAQHF. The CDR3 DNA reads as TGCGCCAGCAGTTCGGCACCTAATCAAGCCCAGCATTTT.

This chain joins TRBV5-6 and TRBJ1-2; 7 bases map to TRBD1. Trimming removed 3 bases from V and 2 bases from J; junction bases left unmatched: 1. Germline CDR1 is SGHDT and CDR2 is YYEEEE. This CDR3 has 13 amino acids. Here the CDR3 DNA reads TGTGCCAGCAGCTCCAGGGGGAACTATGGCTACACCTTC. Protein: CASSSRGNYGYTF.

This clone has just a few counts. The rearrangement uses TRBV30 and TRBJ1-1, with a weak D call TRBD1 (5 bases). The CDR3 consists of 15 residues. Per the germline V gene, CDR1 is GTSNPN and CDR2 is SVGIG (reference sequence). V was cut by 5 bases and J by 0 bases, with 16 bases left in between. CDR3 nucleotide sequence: TGTGCCTGGGAGCCGGGACTGAGAATGAACACTGAAGCTTTCTTT. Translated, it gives CAWEPGLRMNTEAFF.

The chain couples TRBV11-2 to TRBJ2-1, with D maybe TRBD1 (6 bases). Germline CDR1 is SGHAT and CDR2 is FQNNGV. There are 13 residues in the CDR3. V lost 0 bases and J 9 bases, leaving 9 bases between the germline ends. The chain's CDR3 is CASSLERDIEQFF. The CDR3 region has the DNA TGTGCCAGCAGCTTAGAACGGGACATTGAGCAGTTCTTC.

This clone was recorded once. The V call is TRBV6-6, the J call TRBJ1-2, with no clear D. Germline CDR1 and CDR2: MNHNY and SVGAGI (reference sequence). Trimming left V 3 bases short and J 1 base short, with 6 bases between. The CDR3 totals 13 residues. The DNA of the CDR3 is TGTGCCAGCAGTTATGGAGTTAACTATGGCTACACCTTC. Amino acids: CASSYGVNYGYTF.